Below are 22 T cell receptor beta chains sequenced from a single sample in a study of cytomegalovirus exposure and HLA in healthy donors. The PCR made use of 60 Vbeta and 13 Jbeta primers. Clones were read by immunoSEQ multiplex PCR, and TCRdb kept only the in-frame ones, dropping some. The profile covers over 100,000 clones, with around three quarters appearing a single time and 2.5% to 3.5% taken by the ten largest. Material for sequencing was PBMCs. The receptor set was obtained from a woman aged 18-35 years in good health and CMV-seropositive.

CDR3 in DNA: TGTGCCAGCAGCTTAAACAGGGACCGCGAAAAACTGTTTTTT. It is translated as CASSLNRDREKLFF. The rearrangement links TRBV7-9 to TRBJ1-4; a possible D gene is TRBD1 (6 bases). V was pared by 2 bases and J by 8 bases, with 12 bases between. This CDR3 has 14 residues. Germline CDR1 reads SEHNR; CDR2 reads FQNEAQ (reference sequence).

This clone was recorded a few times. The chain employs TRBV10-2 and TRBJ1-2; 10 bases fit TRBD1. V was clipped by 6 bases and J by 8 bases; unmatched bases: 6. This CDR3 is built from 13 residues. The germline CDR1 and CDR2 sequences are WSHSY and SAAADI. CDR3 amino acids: CASRGTGVGGYTF. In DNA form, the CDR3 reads TGCGCCAGCAGAGGGACAGGGGTGGGCGGCTACACCTTC.

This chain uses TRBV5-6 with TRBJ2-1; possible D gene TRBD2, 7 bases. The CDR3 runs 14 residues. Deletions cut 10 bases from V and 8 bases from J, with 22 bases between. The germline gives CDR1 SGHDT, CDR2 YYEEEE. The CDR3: CASKVWAGAHEQFF. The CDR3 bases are TGTGCCTCTAAGGTTTGGGCGGGGGCCCATGAGCAGTTCTTC.

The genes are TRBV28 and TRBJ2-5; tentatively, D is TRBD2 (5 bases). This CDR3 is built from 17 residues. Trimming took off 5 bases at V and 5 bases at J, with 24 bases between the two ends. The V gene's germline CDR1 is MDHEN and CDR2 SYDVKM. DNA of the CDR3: TGTGCCAGCAGTGCCGGGCTAAGGACTCTTTTGACGGAGACCCAGTACTTC. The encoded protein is CASSAGLRTLLTETQYF.

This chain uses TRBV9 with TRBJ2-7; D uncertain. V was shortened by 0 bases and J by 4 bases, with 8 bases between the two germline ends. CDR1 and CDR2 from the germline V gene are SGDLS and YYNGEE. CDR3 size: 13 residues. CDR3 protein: CASSVGTLYEQYF. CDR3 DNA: TGTGCCAGCAGCGTAGGAACGCTATACGAGCAGTACTTC.

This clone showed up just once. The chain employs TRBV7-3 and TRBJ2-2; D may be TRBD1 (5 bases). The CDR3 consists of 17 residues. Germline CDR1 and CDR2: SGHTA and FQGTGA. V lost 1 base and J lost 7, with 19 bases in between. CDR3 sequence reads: CASSLIVGQGIRGELFF. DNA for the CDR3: TGTGCCAGCAGCTTAATCGTTGGGCAGGGAATTCGCGGGGAGCTGTTTTTT.

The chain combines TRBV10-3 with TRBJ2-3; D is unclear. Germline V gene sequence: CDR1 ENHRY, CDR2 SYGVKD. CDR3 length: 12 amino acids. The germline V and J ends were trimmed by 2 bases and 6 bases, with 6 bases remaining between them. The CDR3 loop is CAISEISDTQYF. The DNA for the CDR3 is TGTGCCATCAGTGAGATTTCGGATACGCAGTATTTT.

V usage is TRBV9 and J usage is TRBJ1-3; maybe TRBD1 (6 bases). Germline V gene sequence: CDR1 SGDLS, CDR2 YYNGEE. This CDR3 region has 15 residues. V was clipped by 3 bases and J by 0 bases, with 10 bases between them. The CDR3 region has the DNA TGTGCCAGCAGCGGAACAGGGACCTCTGGAAACACCATATATTTT. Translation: CASSGTGTSGNTIYF.

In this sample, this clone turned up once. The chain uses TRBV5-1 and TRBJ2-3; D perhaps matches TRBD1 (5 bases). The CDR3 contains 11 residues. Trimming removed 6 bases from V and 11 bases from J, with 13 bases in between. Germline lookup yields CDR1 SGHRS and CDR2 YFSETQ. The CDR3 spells CASKGEQLQYF. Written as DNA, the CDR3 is TGCGCCAGCAAAGGGGAACAGTTGCAGTATTTT.

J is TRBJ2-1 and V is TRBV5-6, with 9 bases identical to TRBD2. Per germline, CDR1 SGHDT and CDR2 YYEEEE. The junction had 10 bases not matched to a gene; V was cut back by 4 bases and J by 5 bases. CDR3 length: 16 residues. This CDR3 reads CASSPEGREGNNEQFF. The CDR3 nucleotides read TGTGCCAGCAGCCCCGAGGGGCGGGAGGGTAACAATGAGCAGTTCTTC.

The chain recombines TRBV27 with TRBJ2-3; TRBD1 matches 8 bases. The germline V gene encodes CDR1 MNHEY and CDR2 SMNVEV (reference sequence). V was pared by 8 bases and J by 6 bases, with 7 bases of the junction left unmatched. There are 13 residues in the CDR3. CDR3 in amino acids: CASLGQGSDTQYF. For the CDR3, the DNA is TGTGCCAGCCTAGGACAGGGTTCCGATACGCAGTATTTT.

CDR3 nucleotide sequence: TGTGCCAGCAGCTTGAGGATAGCCAAAAACATTCAGTACTTC. It translates to CASSLRIAKNIQYF. The chain uses TRBV7-2 and TRBJ2-4; D call uncertain. This CDR3 is 14 amino acids long. V lost 3 bases and J 0 bases, leaving 6 bases between the germline ends. CDR1 and CDR2 from the germline V gene are SGHTA and FQGNSA. The variable domain in full, with the rest retrieved from reference TRBV7-2 and TRBJ2-4, is GAGVSQSPSNKVTEKGKDVELRCDPISGHTALYWYRQSLGQGLEFLIYFQGNSAPDKSGLPSDRFSAERTGGSVSTLTIQRTQQEDSAVYLCASSLRIAKNIQYFGAGTRLSVL.

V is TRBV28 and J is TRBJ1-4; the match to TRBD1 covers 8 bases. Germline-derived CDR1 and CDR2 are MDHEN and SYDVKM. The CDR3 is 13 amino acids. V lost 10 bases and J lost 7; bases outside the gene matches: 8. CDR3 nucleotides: TGTGCCACAGGGGGCGCGGATGGTGAAAAACTGTTTTTT. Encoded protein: CATGGADGEKLFF.

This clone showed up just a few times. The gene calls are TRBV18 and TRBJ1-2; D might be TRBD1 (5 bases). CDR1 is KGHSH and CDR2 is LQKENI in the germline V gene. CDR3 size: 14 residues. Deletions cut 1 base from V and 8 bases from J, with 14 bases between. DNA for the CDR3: TGTGCCAGCTCACCACGTGAAGACAGAGAGGGCTACACCTTC. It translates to CASSPREDREGYTF. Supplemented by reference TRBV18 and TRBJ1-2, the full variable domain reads NAGVMQNPRHLVRRRGQEARLRCSPMKGHSHVYWYRQLPEEGLKFMVYLQKENIIDESGMPKERFSAEFPKEGPSILRIQQVVRGDSAAYFCASSPREDREGYTFGSGTRLTVV.

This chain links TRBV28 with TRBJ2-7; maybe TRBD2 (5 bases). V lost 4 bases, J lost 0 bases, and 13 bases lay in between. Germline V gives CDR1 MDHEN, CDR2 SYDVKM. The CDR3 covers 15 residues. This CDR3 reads CASSSPVGDSYEQYF. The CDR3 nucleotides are TGTGCCAGCAGTTCCCCCGTCGGGGACTCCTACGAGCAGTACTTC.

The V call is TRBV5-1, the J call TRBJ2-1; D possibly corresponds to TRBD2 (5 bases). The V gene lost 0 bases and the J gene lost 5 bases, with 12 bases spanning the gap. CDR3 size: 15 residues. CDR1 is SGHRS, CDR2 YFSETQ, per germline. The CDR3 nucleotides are TGCGCCAGCAGCTTGGGGGCGGGCCGGGACAATGAGCAGTTCTTC. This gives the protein CASSLGAGRDNEQFF. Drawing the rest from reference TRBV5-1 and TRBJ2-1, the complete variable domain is KAGVTQTPRYLIKTRGQQVTLSCSPISGHRSVSWYQQTPGQGLQFLFEYFSETQRNKGNFPGRFSGRQFSNSRSEMNVSTLELGDSALYLCASSLGAGRDNEQFFGPGTRLTVL.

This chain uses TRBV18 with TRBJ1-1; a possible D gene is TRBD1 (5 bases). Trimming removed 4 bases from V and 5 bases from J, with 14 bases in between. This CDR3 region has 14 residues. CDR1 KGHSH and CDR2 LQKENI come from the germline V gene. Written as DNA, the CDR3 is TGTGCCAGCTCACGGCCGGGGGAGAGGACTGAAGCTTTCTTT. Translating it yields CASSRPGERTEAFF.

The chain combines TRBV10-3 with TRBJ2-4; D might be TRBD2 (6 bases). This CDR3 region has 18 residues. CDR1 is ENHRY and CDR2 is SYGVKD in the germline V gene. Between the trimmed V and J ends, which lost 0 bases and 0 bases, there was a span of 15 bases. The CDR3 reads CAISESRGGLLAKNIQYF. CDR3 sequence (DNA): TGTGCCATCAGTGAGTCGAGGGGAGGTCTATTAGCCAAAAACATTCAGTACTTC.

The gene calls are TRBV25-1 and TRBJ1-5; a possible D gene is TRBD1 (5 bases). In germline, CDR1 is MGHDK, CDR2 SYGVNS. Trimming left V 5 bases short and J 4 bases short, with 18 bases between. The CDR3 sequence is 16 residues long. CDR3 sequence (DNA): TGTGCCAGCAGTCCCCTGGGGGGATCCCTAAATCAGCCCCAGCATTTT. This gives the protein CASSPLGGSLNQPQHF. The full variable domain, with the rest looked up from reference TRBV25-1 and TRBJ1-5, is EADIYQTPRYLVIGTGKKITLECSQTMGHDKMYWYQQDPGMELHLIHYSYGVNSTEKGDLSSESTVSRIRTEHFPLTLESARPSHTSQYLCASSPLGGSLNQPQHFGDGTRLSIL.

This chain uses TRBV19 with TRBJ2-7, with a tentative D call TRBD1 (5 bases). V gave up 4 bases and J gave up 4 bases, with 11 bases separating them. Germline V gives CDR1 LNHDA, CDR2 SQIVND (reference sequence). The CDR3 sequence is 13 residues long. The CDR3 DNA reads TGTGCCAGTAGTAAGGACACAGCATACGAGCAGTACTTC. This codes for CASSKDTAYEQYF.

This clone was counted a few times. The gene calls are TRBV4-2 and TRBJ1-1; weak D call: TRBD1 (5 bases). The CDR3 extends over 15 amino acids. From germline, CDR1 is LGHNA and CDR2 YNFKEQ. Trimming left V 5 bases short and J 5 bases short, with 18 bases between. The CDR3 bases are TGTGCCAGCAGCATCCCCGGTCAGGGAGGGACTGAAGCTTTCTTT. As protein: CASSIPGQGGTEAFF.

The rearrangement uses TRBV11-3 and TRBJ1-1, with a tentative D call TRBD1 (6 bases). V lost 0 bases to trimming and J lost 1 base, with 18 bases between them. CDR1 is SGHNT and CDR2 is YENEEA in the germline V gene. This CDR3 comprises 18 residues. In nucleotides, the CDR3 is TGTGCCAGCAGCTTAGATCTGCCCCTCGGGACATCGAACACTGAAGCTTTCTTT. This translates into CASSLDLPLGTSNTEAFF.